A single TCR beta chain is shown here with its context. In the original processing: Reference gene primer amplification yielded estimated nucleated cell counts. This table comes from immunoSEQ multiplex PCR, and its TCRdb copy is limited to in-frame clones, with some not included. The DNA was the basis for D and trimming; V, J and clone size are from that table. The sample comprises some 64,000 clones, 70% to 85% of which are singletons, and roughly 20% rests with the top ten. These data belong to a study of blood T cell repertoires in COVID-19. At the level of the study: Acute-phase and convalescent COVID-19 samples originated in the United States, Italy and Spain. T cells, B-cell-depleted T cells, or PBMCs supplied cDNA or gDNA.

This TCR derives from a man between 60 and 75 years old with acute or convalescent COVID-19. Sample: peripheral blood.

The CDR3 nucleotides are TGTGCCAGTAGTCAGGGTCGCACTGAAGCTTTCTTT. It codes for CASSQGRTEAFF. This chain uses TRBV19 with TRBJ1-1; weak D call: TRBD1 (5 bases). CDR1 LNHDA and CDR2 SQIVND come from the germline V gene (reference sequence). Trimming cost V 5 bases and J 4 bases, with 8 bases left between them. CDR3 length: 12 residues. The variable domain in full, with the rest retrieved from reference TRBV19 and TRBJ1-1, is DGGITQSPKYLFRKEGQNVTLSCEQNLNHDAMYWYRQDPGQGLRLIYYSQIVNDFQKGDIAEGYSVSREKKESFPLTVTSAQKNPTAFYLCASSQGRTEAFFGQGTRLTVV.